The clone carrying this TCR beta chain has a handful of counts. Its antigen is not known. The entry originates in a study of response to subunit inactivated influenza vaccine. Trimming cost V 9 bases and J 1 base, with 9 bases left between them. The germline V gene encodes CDR1 ENHRY and CDR2 SYGVKD. The CDR3 is 12 amino acids. TCRdb fed the RT-PCR reads into MiXCR, producing one record per CDR3 protein. The sample contains fewer than 700,000 distinct CDR3 sequences, 10% to 15% of which appear only once. The study's findings and limits: The authors suggested that every seasonal influenza vaccination recruits few new T cells.

The chain links TRBV10-3 to TRBJ2-5, with D possibly TRBD2 on 5 matching bases. The source material was PBMCs from blood, sampled about 40 days after vaccination. The sequence derives from a man over 45 who received an inactivated influenza vaccine. The CDR3 reads CAISTIQETQYF. CDR3 DNA sequence: TGTGCCATATCGACTATCCAAGAGACCCAGTACTTC.